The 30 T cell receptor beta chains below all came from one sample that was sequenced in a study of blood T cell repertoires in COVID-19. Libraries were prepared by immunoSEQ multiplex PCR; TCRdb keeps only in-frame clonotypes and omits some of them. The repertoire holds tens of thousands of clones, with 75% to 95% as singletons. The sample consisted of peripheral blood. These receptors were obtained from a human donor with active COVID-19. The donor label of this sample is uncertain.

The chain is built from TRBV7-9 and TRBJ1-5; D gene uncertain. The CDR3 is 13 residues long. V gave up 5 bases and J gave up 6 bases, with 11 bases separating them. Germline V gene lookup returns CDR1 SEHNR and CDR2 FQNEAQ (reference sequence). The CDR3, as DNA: TGTGCCAGCAGCCTCGGACTGGCTCAGCCCCAGCATTTT. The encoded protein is CASSLGLAQPQHF.

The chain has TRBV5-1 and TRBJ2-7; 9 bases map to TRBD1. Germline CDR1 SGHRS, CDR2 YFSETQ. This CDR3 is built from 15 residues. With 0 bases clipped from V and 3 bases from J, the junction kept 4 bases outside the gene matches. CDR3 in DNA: TGCGCCAGCAGCTTGGCGTCGGGACAGGGCTACGAGCAGTACTTC. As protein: CASSLASGQGYEQYF.

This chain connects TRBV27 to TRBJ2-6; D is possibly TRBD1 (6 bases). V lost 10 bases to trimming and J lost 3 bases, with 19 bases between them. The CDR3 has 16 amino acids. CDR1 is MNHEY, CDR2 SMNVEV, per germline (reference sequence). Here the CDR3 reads CAISPTGLSGANVLTF. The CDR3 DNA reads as TGTGCCATCTCACCAACAGGGTTGAGTGGGGCCAACGTCCTGACTTTC.

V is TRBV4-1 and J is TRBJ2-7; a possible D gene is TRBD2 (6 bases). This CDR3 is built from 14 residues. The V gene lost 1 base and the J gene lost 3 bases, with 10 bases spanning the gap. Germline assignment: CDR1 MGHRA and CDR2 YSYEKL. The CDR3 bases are TGCGCCAGCAGCCAAGGTAGCGGCTACTACGAGCAGTACTTC. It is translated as CASSQGSGYYEQYF.

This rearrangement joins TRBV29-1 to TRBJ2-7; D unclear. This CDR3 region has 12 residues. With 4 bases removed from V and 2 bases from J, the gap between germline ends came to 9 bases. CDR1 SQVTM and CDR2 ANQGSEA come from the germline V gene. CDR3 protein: CSVGDSTYEQYF. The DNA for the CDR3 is TGCAGCGTTGGCGATAGTACCTACGAGCAGTACTTC.

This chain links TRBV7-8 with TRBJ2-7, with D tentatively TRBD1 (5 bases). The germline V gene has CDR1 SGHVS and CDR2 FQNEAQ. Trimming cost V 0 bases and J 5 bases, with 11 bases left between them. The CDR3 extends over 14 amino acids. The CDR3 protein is CASSLARVGDEQYF. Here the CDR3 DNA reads TGTGCCAGCAGCTTAGCTCGTGTAGGGGACGAGCAGTACTTC.

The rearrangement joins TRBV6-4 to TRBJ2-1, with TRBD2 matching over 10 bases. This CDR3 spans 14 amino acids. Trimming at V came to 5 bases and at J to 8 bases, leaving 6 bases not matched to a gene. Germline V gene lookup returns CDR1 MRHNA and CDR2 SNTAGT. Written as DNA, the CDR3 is TGTGCCAGCAGTTTGAACGGACTAGCGGATGAGCAGTTCTTC. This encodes CASSLNGLADEQFF.

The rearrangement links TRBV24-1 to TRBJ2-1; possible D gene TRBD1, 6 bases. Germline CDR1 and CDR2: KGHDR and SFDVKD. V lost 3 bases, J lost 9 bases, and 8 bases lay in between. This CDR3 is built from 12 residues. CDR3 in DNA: TGTGCCACCAGTGATCAGGGGTCTGAGCAGTTCTTC. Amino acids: CATSDQGSEQFF.

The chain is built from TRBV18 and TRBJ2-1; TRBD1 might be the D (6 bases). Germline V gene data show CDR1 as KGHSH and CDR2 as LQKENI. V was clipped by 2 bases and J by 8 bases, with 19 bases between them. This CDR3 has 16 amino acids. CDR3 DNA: TGTGCCAGCTCACCAGAGAGAAACAGGGTAGCCGATGAGCAGTTCTTC. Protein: CASSPERNRVADEQFF.

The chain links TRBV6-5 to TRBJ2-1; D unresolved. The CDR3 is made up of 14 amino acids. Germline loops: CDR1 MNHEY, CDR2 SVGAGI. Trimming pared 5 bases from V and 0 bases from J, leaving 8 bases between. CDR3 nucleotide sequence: TGTGCCAGCAGTCCAGGTGGCTCCTACAATGAGCAGTTCTTC. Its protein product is CASSPGGSYNEQFF.

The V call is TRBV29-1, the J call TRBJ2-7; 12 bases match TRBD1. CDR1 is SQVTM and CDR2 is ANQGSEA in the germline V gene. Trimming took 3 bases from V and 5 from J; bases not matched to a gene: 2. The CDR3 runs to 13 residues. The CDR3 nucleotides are TGCAGCGTTGACGGGGACAGGGGGCACGAGCAGTACTTC. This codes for CSVDGDRGHEQYF.

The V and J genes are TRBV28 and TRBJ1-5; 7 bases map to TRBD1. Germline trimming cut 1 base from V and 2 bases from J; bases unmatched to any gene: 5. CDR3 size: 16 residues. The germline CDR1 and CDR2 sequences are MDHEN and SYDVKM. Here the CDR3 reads CASSLSGGGGNQPQHF. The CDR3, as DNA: TGTGCCAGCAGTTTATCAGGGGGTGGAGGCAATCAGCCCCAGCATTTT.

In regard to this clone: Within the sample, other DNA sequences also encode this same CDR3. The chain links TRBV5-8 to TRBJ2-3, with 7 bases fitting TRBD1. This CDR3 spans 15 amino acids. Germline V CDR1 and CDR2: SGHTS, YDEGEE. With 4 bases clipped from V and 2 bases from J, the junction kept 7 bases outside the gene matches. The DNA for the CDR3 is TGTGCCAGCAGCCCCCCGGGACAGCTCACAGATACGCAGTATTTT. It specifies CASSPPGQLTDTQYF.

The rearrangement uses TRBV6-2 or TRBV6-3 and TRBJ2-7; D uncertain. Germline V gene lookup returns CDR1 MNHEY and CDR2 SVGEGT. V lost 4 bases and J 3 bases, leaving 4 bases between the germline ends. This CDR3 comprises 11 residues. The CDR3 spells CASSSRYEQYF. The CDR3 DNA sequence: TGTGCCAGCAGTTCGCGCTACGAGCAGTACTTC.

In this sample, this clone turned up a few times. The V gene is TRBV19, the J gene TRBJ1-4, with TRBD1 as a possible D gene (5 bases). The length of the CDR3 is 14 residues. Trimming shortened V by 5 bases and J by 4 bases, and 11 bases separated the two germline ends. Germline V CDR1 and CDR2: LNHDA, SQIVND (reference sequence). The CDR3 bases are TGTGCCAGTAGTTCTGGAGACAGTAATGAAAAACTGTTTTTT. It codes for CASSSGDSNEKLFF.

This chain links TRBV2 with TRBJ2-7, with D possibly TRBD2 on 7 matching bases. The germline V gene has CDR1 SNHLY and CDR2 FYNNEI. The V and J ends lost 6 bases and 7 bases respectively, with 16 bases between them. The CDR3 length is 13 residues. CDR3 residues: CASRGNEGGEQYF. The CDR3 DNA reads TGTGCCAGCAGGGGGAACGAGGGGGGGGAGCAGTACTTC.

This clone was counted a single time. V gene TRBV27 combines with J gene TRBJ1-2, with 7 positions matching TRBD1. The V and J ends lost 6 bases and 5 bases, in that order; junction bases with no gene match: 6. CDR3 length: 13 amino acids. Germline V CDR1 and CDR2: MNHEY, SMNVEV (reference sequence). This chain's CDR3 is CASSPNRGYGYTF. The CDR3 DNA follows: TGTGCCAGCAGCCCGAACAGGGGTTATGGCTACACCTTC.

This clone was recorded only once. CDR3 sequence: CASSDRPRFGGSGETQYF. In nucleotides, the CDR3 is TGTGCCAGCAGCGATAGGCCGCGATTCGGGGGATCGGGGGAGACCCAGTACTTC. The chain employs TRBV7-9 and TRBJ2-5; D perhaps matches TRBD2 (6 bases). Germline-derived CDR1 and CDR2 are SEHNR and FQNEAQ (reference sequence). CDR3 length: 18 residues. Trimming pared 5 bases from V and 5 bases from J, leaving 27 bases between.

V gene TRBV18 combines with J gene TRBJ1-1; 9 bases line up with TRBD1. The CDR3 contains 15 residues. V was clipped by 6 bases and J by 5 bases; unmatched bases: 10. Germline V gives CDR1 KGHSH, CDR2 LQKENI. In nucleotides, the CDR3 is TGTGCCAGCTCGTCCCCGGGACAGGGTTGGACTGAAGCTTTCTTT. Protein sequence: CASSSPGQGWTEAFF.

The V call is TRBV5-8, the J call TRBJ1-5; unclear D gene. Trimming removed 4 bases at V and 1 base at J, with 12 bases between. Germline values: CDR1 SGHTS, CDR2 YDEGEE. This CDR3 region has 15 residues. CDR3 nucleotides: TGTGCCAGCAGCGTAACAGTGGTGAGCAATCAGCCCCAGCATTTT. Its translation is CASSVTVVSNQPQHF.

The CDR3: CASSLTRSNKNTGELFF. The CDR3 DNA sequence: TGTGCCAGCAGCCTGACTAGGTCTAATAAGAACACCGGGGAGCTGTTTTTT. This chain connects TRBV7-6 to TRBJ2-2; D is possibly TRBD2 (6 bases). The CDR3 is made up of 17 amino acids. Deletions cut 5 bases from V and 1 base from J, with 17 bases between. CDR1 and CDR2 from the germline V gene are SGHVS and FNYEAQ.

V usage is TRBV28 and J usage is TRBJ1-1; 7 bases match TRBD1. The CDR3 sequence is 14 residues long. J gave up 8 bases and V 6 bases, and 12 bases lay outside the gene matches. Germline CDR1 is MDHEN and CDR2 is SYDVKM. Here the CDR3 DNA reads TGTGCCAGCAGCCCGGGACAGTTATTTGAAGAAGCTTTCTTT. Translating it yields CASSPGQLFEEAFF.

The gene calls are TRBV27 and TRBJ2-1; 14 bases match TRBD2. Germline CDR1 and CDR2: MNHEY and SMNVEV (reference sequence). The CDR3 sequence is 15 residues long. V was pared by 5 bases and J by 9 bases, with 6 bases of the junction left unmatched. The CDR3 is CASSLGTSGSLEQFF. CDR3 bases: TGTGCCAGCAGTCTAGGGACTAGCGGGAGCCTTGAGCAGTTCTTC.

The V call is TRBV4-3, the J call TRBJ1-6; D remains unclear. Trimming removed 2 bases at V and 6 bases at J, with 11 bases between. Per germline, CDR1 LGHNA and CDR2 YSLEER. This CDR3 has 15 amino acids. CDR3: CASSQRPSVNSPLHF. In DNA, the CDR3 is TGCGCCAGCAGCCAAAGACCTAGCGTTAATTCACCCCTCCACTTT.

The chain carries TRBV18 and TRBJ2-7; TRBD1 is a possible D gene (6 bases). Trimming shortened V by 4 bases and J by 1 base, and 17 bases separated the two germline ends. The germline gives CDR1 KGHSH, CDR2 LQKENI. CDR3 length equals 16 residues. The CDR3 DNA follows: TGTGCCAGCTCACGTCAGTCGACAGGAAATTCCTACGAGCAGTACTTC. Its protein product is CASSRQSTGNSYEQYF. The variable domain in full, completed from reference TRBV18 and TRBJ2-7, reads NAGVMQNPRHLVRRRGQEARLRCSPMKGHSHVYWYRQLPEEGLKFMVYLQKENIIDESGMPKERFSAEFPKEGPSILRIQQVVRGDSAAYFCASSRQSTGNSYEQYFGPGTRLTVT.

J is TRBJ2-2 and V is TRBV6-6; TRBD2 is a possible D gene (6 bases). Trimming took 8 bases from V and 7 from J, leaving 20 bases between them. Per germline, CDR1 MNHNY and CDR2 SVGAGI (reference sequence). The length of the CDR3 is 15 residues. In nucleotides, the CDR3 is TGTGCCAGCGGACCGGGTGGGGGGAGAGGCGGGGAGCTGTTTTTT. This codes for CASGPGGGRGGELFF.

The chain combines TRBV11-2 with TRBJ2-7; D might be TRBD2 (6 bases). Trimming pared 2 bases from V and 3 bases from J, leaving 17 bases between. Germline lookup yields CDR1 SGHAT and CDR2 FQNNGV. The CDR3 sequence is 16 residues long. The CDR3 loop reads CASSLRALRESYEQYF. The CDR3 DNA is TGTGCCAGCAGCTTAAGGGCTCTCCGGGAGAGCTACGAGCAGTACTTC. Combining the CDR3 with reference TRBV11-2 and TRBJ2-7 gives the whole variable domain EAGVAQSPRYKIIEKRQSVAFWCNPISGHATLYWYQQILGQGPKLLIQFQNNGVVDDSQLPKDRFSAERLKGVDSTLKIQPAKLEDSAVYLCASSLRALRESYEQYFGPGTRLTVT.

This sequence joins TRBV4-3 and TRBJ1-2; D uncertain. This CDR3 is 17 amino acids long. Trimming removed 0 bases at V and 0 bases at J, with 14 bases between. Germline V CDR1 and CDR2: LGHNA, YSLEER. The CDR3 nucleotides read TGCGCCAGCAGCCAAGAGAGGAAGGTTCTTACTAACTATGGCTACACCTTC. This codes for CASSQERKVLTNYGYTF.

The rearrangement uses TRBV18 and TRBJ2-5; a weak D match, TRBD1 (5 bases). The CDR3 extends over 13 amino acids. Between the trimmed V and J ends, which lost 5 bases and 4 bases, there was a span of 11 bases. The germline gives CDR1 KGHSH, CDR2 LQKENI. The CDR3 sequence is CASSAGKGETQYF. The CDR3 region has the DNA TGTGCCAGCTCAGCAGGGAAAGGAGAGACCCAGTACTTC.

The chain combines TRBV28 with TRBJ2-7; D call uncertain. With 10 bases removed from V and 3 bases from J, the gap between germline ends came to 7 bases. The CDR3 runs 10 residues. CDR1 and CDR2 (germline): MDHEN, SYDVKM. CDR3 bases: TGTGCCACCCTCTACTACGAGCAGTACTTC. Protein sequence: CATLYYEQYF.